The clone carrying this T cell receptor beta chain was counted a few times. Its cognate antigen is unknown. This sample was included in a study of vaccination and CD4 T cells after COVID-19. Study information: Post-vaccine sample collection happened at a median of around 65 days after dose two, ranging 14 to 241.

Regarding treatment: roughly 11-day PBMC culture with coronavirus spike peptide pools or control peptides (ViraFEST assay). Once obtained from cultured CD4+ T cells, the DNA was sequenced using the Oncomine TCR Beta short-read assay. Extraction of genomic DNA was performed on cultured CD4+ T cells. TCRdb recomputed calls from the PCR reads with MiXCR, one row per CDR3 protein. The table shows about 20,000 distinct CDR3 sequences, with around 53% occurring only once. Sequenced: CD4+ T cells from blood, cultured in vitro. The clonotype comes from a human donor who had recovered from COVID-19.

CDR3 amino acids: CASSLEGKGQPQHF. The CDR3, as DNA: TGTGCCAGCAGCTTAGAAGGGAAGGGTCAGCCCCAGCATTTT. The chain employs TRBV7-6 and TRBJ1-5; D ambiguous. Germline loops: CDR1 SGHVS, CDR2 FNYEAQ. The germline V and J ends were trimmed by 1 base and 6 bases, with 10 bases remaining between them. The CDR3 contains 14 residues. Combining the CDR3 with reference TRBV7-6 and TRBJ1-5 gives the whole variable domain GAGVSQSPRYKVTKRGQDVALRCDPISGHVSLYWYRQALGQGPEFLTYFNYEAQQDKSGLPNDRFSAERPEGSISTLTIQRTEQRDSAMYRCASSLEGKGQPQHFGDGTRLSIL.